This record concerns one T cell receptor beta chain sequence. Its target is unknown. The data belong to a study of CD8+ T cells in alopecia areata. Looking at the study overall: Treated patients received oral tofacitinib, 5 to 10 mg twice daily. A 6-month period off drug followed tofacitinib, which lasted 6 to 18 months. Study findings and constraints: In blood and scalp, many expanded lesional clones persisted during tofacitinib.

The treatment here: oral pan-JAK inhibitor, 5-10 mg twice daily. Extraction of RNA preceded its reverse transcription into cDNA, which served as the sequencing template. Data came from immunoSEQ multiplex PCR; TCRdb stores just in-frame clones and leaves some out. The sample includes approximately 200,000 clones, roughly three fifths of them seen just once. The sequence was collected from a human donor with alopecia areata. The sequenced sample was CD4+ T cells sorted from blood, obtained at week 4, from a patient treated with tofacitinib.

The CDR3: CASSFNSGGKKSEQYF. For the CDR3, the DNA is TGTGCCAGCAGTTTCAATAGCGGGGGAAAAAAGAGCGAGCAGTACTTC. The chain carries TRBV27 and TRBJ2-7; 9 bases are shared with TRBD2. V was pared by 3 bases and J by 6 bases, with 12 bases of the junction left unmatched. The CDR3 spans 16 residues. Per germline, CDR1 MNHEY and CDR2 SMNVEV (reference sequence).